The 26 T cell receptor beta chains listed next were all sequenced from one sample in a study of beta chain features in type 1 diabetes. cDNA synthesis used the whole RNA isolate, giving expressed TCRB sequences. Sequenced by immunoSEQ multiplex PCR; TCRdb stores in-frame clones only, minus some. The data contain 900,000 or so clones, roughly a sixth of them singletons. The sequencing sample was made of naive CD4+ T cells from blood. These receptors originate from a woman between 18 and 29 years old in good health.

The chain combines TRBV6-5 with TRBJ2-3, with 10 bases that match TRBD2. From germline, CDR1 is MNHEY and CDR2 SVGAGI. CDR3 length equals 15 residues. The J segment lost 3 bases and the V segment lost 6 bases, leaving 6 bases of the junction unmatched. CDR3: CASSLAGEGTDTQYF. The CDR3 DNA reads TGTGCCAGCAGCCTAGCGGGAGAGGGGACAGATACGCAGTATTTT.

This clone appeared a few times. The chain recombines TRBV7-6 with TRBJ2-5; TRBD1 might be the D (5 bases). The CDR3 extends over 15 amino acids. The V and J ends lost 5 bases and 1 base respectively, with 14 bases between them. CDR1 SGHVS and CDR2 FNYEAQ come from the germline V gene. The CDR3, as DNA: TGTGCCAGCAGCGTCCACCAGGGTGGCCAAGAGACCCAGTACTTC. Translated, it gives CASSVHQGGQETQYF.

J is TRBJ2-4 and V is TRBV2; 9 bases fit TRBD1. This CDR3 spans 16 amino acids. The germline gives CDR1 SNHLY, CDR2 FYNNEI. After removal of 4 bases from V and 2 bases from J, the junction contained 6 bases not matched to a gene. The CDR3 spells CASSGRGTGTKNIQYF. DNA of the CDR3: TGTGCCAGCAGTGGCCGCGGGACAGGGACCAAAAACATTCAGTACTTC.

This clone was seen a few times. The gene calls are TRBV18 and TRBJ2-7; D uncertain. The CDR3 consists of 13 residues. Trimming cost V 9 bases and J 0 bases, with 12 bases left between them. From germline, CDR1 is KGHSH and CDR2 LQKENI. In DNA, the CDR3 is TGTGCCAGTACCATCCCGGCCTCCTACGAGCAGTACTTC. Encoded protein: CASTIPASYEQYF.

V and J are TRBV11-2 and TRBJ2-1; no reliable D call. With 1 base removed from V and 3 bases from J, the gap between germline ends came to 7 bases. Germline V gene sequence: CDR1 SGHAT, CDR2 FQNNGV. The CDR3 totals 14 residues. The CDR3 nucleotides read TGTGCCAGCAGCTTAGGCGTAAACTACAATGAGCAGTTCTTC. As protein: CASSLGVNYNEQFF.

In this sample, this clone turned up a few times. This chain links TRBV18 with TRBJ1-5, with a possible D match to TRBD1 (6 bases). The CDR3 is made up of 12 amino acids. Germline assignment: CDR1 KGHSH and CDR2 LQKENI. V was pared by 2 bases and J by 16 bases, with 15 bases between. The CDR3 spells CASSPNSGQKHF. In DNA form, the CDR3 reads TGTGCCAGCTCACCAAATTCAGGACAGAAACATTTT.

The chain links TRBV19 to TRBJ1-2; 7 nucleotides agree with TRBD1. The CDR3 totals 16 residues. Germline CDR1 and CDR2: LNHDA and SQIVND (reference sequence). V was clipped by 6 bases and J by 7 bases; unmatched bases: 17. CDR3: CASRPMGGQWIGGYTF. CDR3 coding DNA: TGTGCCAGTAGACCAATGGGGGGACAGTGGATCGGTGGCTACACCTTC.

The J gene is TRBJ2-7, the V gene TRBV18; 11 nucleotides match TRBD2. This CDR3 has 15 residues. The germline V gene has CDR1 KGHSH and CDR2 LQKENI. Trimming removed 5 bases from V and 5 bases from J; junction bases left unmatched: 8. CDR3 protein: CASSSTSGRFDEQYF. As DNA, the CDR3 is TGTGCCAGCTCATCCACTAGCGGGAGATTCGACGAGCAGTACTTC.

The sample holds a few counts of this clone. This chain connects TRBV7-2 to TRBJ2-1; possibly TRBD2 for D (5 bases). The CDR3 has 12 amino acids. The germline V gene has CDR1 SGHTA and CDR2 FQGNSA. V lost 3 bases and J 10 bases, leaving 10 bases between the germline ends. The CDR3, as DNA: TGTGCCAGCAGCTTTAACCGGGAAGAGCAGTTCTTC. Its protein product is CASSFNREEQFF.

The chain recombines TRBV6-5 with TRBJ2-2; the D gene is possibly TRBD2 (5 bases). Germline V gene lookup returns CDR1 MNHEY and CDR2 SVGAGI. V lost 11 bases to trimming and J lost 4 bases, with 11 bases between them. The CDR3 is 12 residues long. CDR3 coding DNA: TGTGCCGGCGGGCGCGGCACCGGGGAGCTGTTTTTT. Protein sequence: CAGGRGTGELFF.

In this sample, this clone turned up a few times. The CDR3 sequence: CASSLLTGDRGQPQHF. CDR3 coding DNA: TGTGCCAGCAGCTTACTGACAGGGGATAGGGGTCAGCCCCAGCATTTT. The rearrangement links TRBV5-6 to TRBJ1-5, with 8 bases matching TRBD1. There are 16 residues in the CDR3. Trimming removed 2 bases from V and 6 bases from J; junction bases left unmatched: 10. Germline lookup yields CDR1 SGHDT and CDR2 YYEEEE.

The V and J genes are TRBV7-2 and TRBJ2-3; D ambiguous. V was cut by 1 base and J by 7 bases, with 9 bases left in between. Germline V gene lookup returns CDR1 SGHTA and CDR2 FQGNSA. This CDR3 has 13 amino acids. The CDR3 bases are TGTGCCAGCAGCTTAGATCCTGGGCATACGCAGTATTTT. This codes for CASSLDPGHTQYF. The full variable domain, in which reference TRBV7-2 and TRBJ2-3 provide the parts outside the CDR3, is GAGVSQSPSNKVTEKGKDVELRCDPISGHTALYWYRQSLGQGLEFLIYFQGNSAPDKSGLPSDRFSAERTGGSVSTLTIQRTQQEDSAVYLCASSLDPGHTQYFGPGTRLTVL.

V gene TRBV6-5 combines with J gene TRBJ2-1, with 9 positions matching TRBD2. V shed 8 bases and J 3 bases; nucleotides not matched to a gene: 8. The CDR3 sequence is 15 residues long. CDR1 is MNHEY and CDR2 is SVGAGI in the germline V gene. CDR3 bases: TGTGCCAGCTCGACCGGGACTAGCATCTACAATGAGCAGTTCTTC. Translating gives CASSTGTSIYNEQFF.

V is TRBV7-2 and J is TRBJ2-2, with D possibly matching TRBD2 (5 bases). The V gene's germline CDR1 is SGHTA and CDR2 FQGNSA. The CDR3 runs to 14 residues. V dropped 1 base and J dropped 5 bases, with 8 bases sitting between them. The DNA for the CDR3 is TGTGCCAGCAGCTTAGGGACTTTGACCGGGGAGCTGTTTTTT. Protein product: CASSLGTLTGELFF.

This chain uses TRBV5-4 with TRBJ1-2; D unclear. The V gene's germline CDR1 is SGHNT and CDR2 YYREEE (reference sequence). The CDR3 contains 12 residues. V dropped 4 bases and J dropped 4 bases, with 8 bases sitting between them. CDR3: CASSPRGYGYTF. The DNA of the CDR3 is TGTGCCAGCAGCCCGCGCGGCTATGGCTACACCTTC.

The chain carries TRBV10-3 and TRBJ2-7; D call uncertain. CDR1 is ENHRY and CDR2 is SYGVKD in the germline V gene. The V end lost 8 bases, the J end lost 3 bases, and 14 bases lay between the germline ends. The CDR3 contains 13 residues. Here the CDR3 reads CAIPGLPLYEQYF. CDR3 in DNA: TGTGCCATCCCCGGTTTACCCCTCTACGAGCAGTACTTC.

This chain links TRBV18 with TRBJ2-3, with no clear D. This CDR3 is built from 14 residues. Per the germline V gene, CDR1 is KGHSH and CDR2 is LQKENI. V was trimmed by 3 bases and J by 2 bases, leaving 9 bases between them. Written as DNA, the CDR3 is TGTGCCAGCTCACCTCAGGAGTACACAGATACGCAGTATTTT. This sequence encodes CASSPQEYTDTQYF.

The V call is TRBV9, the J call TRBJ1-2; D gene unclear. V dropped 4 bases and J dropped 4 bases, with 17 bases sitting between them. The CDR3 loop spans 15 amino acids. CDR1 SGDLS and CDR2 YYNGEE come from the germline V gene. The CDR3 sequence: CASSPDPRGTYGYTF. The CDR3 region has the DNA TGTGCCAGCAGCCCAGACCCCCGGGGAACCTATGGCTACACCTTC.

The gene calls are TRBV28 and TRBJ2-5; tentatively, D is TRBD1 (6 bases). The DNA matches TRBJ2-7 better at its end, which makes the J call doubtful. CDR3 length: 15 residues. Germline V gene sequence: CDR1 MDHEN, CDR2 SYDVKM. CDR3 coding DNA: TGTGCCAGCAGTCCGTGGCTGGGGGACACCTACGAGCAGTACTTC. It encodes CASSPWLGDTYEQYF.

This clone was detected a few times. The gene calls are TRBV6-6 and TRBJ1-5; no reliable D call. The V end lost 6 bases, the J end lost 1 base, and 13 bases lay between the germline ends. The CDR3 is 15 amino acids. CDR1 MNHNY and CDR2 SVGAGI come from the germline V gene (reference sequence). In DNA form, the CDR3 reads TGTGCCAGCAGATCACTCGACCAGAGCAATCAGCCCCAGCATTTT. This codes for CASRSLDQSNQPQHF.

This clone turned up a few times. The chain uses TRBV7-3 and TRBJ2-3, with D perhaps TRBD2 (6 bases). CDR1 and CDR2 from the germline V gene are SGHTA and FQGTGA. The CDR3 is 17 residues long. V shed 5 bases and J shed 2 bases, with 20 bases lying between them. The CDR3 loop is CASSPTVVAGPTDTQYF. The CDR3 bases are TGTGCCAGCAGCCCTACGGTGGTGGCGGGACCCACAGATACGCAGTATTTT.

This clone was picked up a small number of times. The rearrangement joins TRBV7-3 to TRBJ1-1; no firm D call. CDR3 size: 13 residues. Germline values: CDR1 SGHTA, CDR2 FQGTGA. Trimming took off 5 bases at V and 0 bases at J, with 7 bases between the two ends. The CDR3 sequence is CASSPHMNTEAFF. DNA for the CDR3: TGTGCCAGCAGCCCACACATGAACACTGAAGCTTTCTTT.

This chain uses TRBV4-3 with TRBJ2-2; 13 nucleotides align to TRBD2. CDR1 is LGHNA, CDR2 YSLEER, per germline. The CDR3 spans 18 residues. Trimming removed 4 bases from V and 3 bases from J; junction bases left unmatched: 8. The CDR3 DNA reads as TGCGCCAGCAGCCGCCAGCAACTAGCGGGAGGGCACACCGGGGAGCTGTTTTTT. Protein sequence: CASSRQQLAGGHTGELFF.

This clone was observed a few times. The CDR3 region is CASSLVGQFVYEQYF. CDR3 DNA: TGTGCCAGCAGCTTAGTGGGACAGTTCGTCTACGAGCAGTACTTC. V and J are TRBV7-2 and TRBJ2-7; TRBD1 agrees at 7 bases. This CDR3 comprises 15 residues. Germline V gene sequence: CDR1 SGHTA, CDR2 FQGNSA. V was pared by 1 base and J by 3 bases, with 6 bases of the junction left unmatched.

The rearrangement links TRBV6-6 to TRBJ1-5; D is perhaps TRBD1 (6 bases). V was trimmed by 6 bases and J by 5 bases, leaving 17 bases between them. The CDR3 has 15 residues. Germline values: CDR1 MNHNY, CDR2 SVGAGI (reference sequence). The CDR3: CASSPGQGFDQPQHF. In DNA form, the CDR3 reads TGTGCCAGCAGCCCCGGGCAGGGGTTCGATCAGCCCCAGCATTTT.

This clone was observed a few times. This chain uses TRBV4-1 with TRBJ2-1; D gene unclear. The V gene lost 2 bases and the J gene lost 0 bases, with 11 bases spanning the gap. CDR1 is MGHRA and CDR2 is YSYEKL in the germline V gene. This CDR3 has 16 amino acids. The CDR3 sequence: CASSQRRSSSYNEQFF. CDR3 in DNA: TGCGCCAGCAGCCAAAGAAGGTCCTCCTCCTACAATGAGCAGTTCTTC.